The rows below give T cell receptor beta chains drawn from one sample of a study of shared clonotypes between healthy human individuals. The table came from immunoSEQ multiplex PCR; TCRdb's copy has only in-frame clones and leaves some out. The sample contains about 1 million clones, around 78% of which appear only once. The specimen sequenced was memory CD4+ T cells from PBMCs. The source is a man younger than 35 in good health. Some clones in this sample may be carry-over from other donors' samples. The CDR3 runs from the conserved cysteine through the conserved F or W. Each record gives: clone size, J gene, V gene, D gene, CDR3 protein, CDR3 DNA. The D gene is left open where the match is weak. The size field is filled for only some rows; it gives once, few, many or a size class.

clone size: once; J gene: TRBJ2-7; V gene: TRBV5-8; D gene: TRBD2; CDR3 protein: CASSLGTSGLYEQYF; CDR3 DNA: TGTGCCAGCAGCCTAGGGACTAGCGGGTTATACGAGCAGTACTTC
clone size: .; J gene: TRBJ2-3; V gene: TRBV6-1; D gene: .; CDR3 protein: CASSDGPYVDTQYF; CDR3 DNA: TGTGCCAGCAGTGATGGACCTTATGTGGATACGCAGTATTTT
clone size: .; J gene: TRBJ2-2; V gene: TRBV20-1; D gene: .; CDR3 protein: CSALGPGELFF; CDR3 DNA: TGCAGTGCTCTAGGCCCTGGGGAGCTGTTTTTT
clone size: .; J gene: TRBJ1-4; V gene: TRBV7-8; D gene: .; CDR3 protein: CASSGPTGGNEKLFF; CDR3 DNA: TGTGCCAGCAGCGGACCGACAGGCGGTAATGAAAAACTGTTTTTT
clone size: .; J gene: TRBJ1-1; V gene: TRBV18; D gene: .; CDR3 protein: CASSPLGGQNTEAFF; CDR3 DNA: TGTGCCAGCTCACCACTGGGGGGGCAGAACACTGAAGCTTTCTTT
clone size: once; J gene: TRBJ2-2; V gene: TRBV7-9; D gene: TRBD2; CDR3 protein: CASSLGLAGGLGELFF; CDR3 DNA: TGTGCCAGCAGCTTAGGACTAGCGGGAGGCCTCGGGGAGCTGTTTTTT
clone size: .; J gene: TRBJ2-3; V gene: TRBV7-8; D gene: .; CDR3 protein: CASSLAPGDTQYF; CDR3 DNA: TGTGCCAGCAGCTTAGCGCCGGGAGATACGCAGTATTTT
clone size: .; J gene: TRBJ2-2; V gene: TRBV6-1; D gene: .; CDR3 protein: CASILDSGDTGELFF; CDR3 DNA: TGTGCCAGCATCCTGGACAGTGGGGACACCGGGGAGCTGTTTTTT
clone size: .; J gene: TRBJ1-2; V gene: TRBV7-9; D gene: .; CDR3 protein: CASTSRARDYGYTF; CDR3 DNA: TGTGCCAGCACCTCCAGGGCGAGGGACTATGGCTACACCTTC
clone size: few; J gene: TRBJ1-1; V gene: TRBV9; D gene: .; CDR3 protein: CASSANSRGTEAFF; CDR3 DNA: TGTGCCAGCAGCGCAAACAGCCGGGGCACTGAAGCTTTCTTT
clone size: .; J gene: TRBJ2-7; V gene: TRBV9; D gene: TRBD1; CDR3 protein: CASSGGTGAGEQYF; CDR3 DNA: TGTGCCAGCAGCGGGGGGACAGGGGCCGGCGAGCAGTACTTC
clone size: .; J gene: TRBJ1-1; V gene: TRBV30; D gene: .; CDR3 protein: CAWSPRANTEAFF; CDR3 DNA: TGTGCCTGGAGTCCCCGGGCGAACACTGAAGCTTTCTTT
clone size: .; J gene: TRBJ2-5; V gene: TRBV30; D gene: TRBD2; CDR3 protein: CAWSVPGLAAQETQYF; CDR3 DNA: TGTGCCTGGAGTGTACCGGGACTAGCGGCCCAAGAGACCCAGTACTTC
clone size: .; J gene: TRBJ2-2; V gene: TRBV7-6; D gene: TRBD2; CDR3 protein: CASSLAVIGGRRTGELFF; CDR3 DNA: TGTGCCAGCAGCTTAGCGGTGATTGGCGGGAGGCGAACCGGGGAGCTGTTTTTT
clone size: .; J gene: TRBJ2-7; V gene: TRBV9; D gene: TRBD2; CDR3 protein: CASSVEGTSGFDEQYF; CDR3 DNA: TGTGCCAGCAGCGTAGAAGGGACTAGCGGGTTCGACGAGCAGTACTTC
clone size: .; J gene: TRBJ2-3; V gene: TRBV4-2; D gene: .; CDR3 protein: CASSPLSTADTQYF; CDR3 DNA: TGTGCCAGCAGCCCGCTGAGTACCGCAGATACGCAGTATTTT
clone size: .; J gene: TRBJ2-7; V gene: TRBV6-1; D gene: .; CDR3 protein: CASSIESSYEQYF; CDR3 DNA: TGTGCCAGCAGCATAGAGAGCTCCTACGAGCAGTACTTC
clone size: .; J gene: TRBJ2-3; V gene: TRBV18; D gene: TRBD1; CDR3 protein: CASSPDRAFTDTQYF; CDR3 DNA: TGTGCCAGCTCACCCGACAGGGCCTTCACAGATACGCAGTATTTT
clone size: .; J gene: TRBJ2-2; V gene: TRBV28; D gene: TRBD1; CDR3 protein: CASTGQGRNTGELFF; CDR3 DNA: TGTGCCAGCACGGGACAGGGGCGTAACACCGGGGAGCTGTTTTTT
clone size: once; J gene: TRBJ1-2; V gene: TRBV27; D gene: .; CDR3 protein: CASSLTTGYGYTF; CDR3 DNA: TGTGCCAGCAGTTTAACGACAGGCTATGGCTACACCTTC
clone size: few; J gene: TRBJ1-5; V gene: TRBV27; D gene: .; CDR3 protein: CASSLGQGNQPQHF; CDR3 DNA: TGTGCCAGCAGTTTAGGGCAGGGCAATCAGCCCCAGCATTTT
clone size: .; J gene: TRBJ1-1; V gene: TRBV28; D gene: TRBD1; CDR3 protein: CASSPTGTGSFNTEAFF; CDR3 DNA: TGTGCCAGCAGCCCGACCGGGACAGGTAGCTTTAACACTGAAGCTTTCTTT
clone size: .; J gene: TRBJ2-7; V gene: TRBV6-5; D gene: .; CDR3 protein: CASSYGRNTYEQYF; CDR3 DNA: TGTGCCAGCAGTTACGGGCGGAATACCTACGAGCAGTACTTC
clone size: .; J gene: TRBJ2-3; V gene: TRBV10-3; D gene: .; CDR3 protein: CAISVVLSSTDTQYF; CDR3 DNA: TGTGCCATCAGTGTCGTCCTCTCTAGCACAGATACGCAGTATTTT
clone size: few; J gene: TRBJ1-1; V gene: TRBV9; D gene: .; CDR3 protein: CASSREAAMNTEAFF; CDR3 DNA: TGTGCCAGCAGCAGGGAGGCAGCCATGAACACTGAAGCTTTCTTT
clone size: .; J gene: TRBJ2-3; V gene: TRBV7-2; D gene: TRBD2; CDR3 protein: CASNQGLAGVPPTQYF; CDR3 DNA: TGTGCCAGCAACCAGGGGCTAGCGGGAGTCCCTCCTACGCAGTATTTT
clone size: .; J gene: TRBJ2-3; V gene: TRBV27; D gene: TRBD2; CDR3 protein: CASSSRTRPPRDTQYF; CDR3 DNA: TGTGCCAGCAGTTCTCGGACTAGACCACCTCGGGATACGCAGTATTTT
clone size: many; J gene: TRBJ2-7; V gene: TRBV4-2; D gene: .; CDR3 protein: CASSQSFEQYF; CDR3 DNA: TGTGCCAGCAGCCAAAGTTTCGAGCAGTACTTC
clone size: .; J gene: TRBJ2-2; V gene: TRBV9; D gene: TRBD2; CDR3 protein: CASSPRTSPNSEFTGELFF; CDR3 DNA: TGTGCCAGCAGCCCACGGACTAGCCCGAACTCTGAATTCACCGGGGAGCTGTTTTTT
clone size: .; J gene: TRBJ2-5; V gene: TRBV29-1; D gene: .; CDR3 protein: CSVGWGWGQTQYF; CDR3 DNA: TGCAGCGTTGGGTGGGGATGGGGTCAGACCCAGTACTTC
clone size: .; J gene: TRBJ2-1; V gene: TRBV5-1; D gene: TRBD2; CDR3 protein: CASSRNGLAGYNEQFF; CDR3 DNA: TGCGCCAGCAGCAGAAACGGACTAGCGGGTTACAATGAGCAGTTCTTC
clone size: .; J gene: TRBJ1-4; V gene: TRBV6-1; D gene: TRBD1; CDR3 protein: CASSNDRGNEKLFF; CDR3 DNA: TGTGCCAGCAGCAATGACAGGGGTAATGAAAAACTGTTTTTT
clone size: .; J gene: TRBJ2-6; V gene: TRBV19; D gene: .; CDR3 protein: CASSSQRSGANVLTF; CDR3 DNA: TGTGCCAGTAGTTCCCAGCGCTCTGGGGCCAACGTCCTGACTTTC
clone size: .; J gene: TRBJ1-1; V gene: TRBV11-1; D gene: .; CDR3 protein: CASSNRRGRTEAFF; CDR3 DNA: TGTGCCAGCAGCAACCGGAGGGGGAGGACTGAAGCTTTCTTT
clone size: .; J gene: TRBJ1-2; V gene: TRBV7-2; D gene: .; CDR3 protein: CASSQDTARSYGYTF; CDR3 DNA: TGTGCCAGCAGCCAGGATACGGCAAGGTCCTATGGCTACACCTTC
clone size: once; J gene: TRBJ2-1; V gene: TRBV7-3; D gene: TRBD2; CDR3 protein: CASSDSQRGNNEQFF; CDR3 DNA: TGTGCCAGCAGCGATAGCCAGCGGGGGAACAATGAGCAGTTCTTC
clone size: .; J gene: TRBJ2-1; V gene: TRBV30; D gene: .; CDR3 protein: CAWNLPPILNEQFF; CDR3 DNA: TGTGCCTGGAATCTCCCCCCCATACTCAATGAGCAGTTCTTC
clone size: once; J gene: TRBJ2-1; V gene: TRBV7-3; D gene: TRBD2; CDR3 protein: CASSLGLAGEQFF; CDR3 DNA: TGTGCCAGCAGCCTCGGACTAGCGGGAGAGCAGTTCTTC
clone size: .; J gene: TRBJ2-6; V gene: TRBV7-9; D gene: TRBD1; CDR3 protein: CASTYGTGSSGANVLTF; CDR3 DNA: TGTGCCAGCACTTACGGGACAGGAAGCTCTGGGGCCAACGTCCTGACTTTC
clone size: .; J gene: TRBJ1-3; V gene: TRBV30; D gene: .; CDR3 protein: CAWSVWGAGNTIYF; CDR3 DNA: TGTGCCTGGAGTGTATGGGGGGCTGGAAACACCATATATTTT
clone size: few; J gene: TRBJ2-3; V gene: TRBV4-1; D gene: .; CDR3 protein: CASSQPGSPTDTQYF; CDR3 DNA: TGCGCCAGCAGCCAACCCGGGAGTCCGACAGATACGCAGTATTTT
clone size: .; J gene: TRBJ1-1; V gene: TRBV6-5; D gene: .; CDR3 protein: CASSPGRRIDTEAFF; CDR3 DNA: TGTGCCAGCAGTCCAGGGCGGCGAATCGACACTGAAGCTTTCTTT
clone size: .; J gene: TRBJ2-7; V gene: TRBV18; D gene: TRBD1; CDR3 protein: CASSRDRATYEQYF; CDR3 DNA: TGTGCCAGCTCACGGGACAGGGCCACCTACGAGCAGTACTTC
clone size: once; J gene: TRBJ2-7; V gene: TRBV20-1; D gene: .; CDR3 protein: CSGIMDYEQYF; CDR3 DNA: TGCAGTGGAATCATGGACTACGAGCAGTACTTC
clone size: .; J gene: TRBJ1-2; V gene: TRBV6-5; D gene: .; CDR3 protein: CASSLAGANYGYTF; CDR3 DNA: TGTGCCAGCAGTTTAGCCGGAGCTAACTATGGCTACACCTTC
clone size: .; J gene: TRBJ1-3; V gene: TRBV7-6; D gene: .; CDR3 protein: CASSSYSGETGNTIYF; CDR3 DNA: TGTGCCAGCAGCTCGTACTCGGGGGAAACTGGAAACACCATATATTTT
clone size: .; J gene: TRBJ1-5; V gene: TRBV9; D gene: .; CDR3 protein: CASSVGPGSNQPQHF; CDR3 DNA: TGTGCCAGCAGCGTAGGCCCGGGAAGTAATCAGCCCCAGCATTTT
clone size: .; J gene: TRBJ2-7; V gene: TRBV18; D gene: .; CDR3 protein: CASSPRQAYEQYF; CDR3 DNA: TGTGCCAGCTCACCCAGACAGGCCTACGAGCAGTACTTC
clone size: once; J gene: TRBJ1-1; V gene: TRBV6-6; D gene: TRBD1; CDR3 protein: CASSGTGTGPEAFF; CDR3 DNA: TGTGCCAGCAGTGGTACCGGGACAGGGCCCGAAGCTTTCTTT
clone size: .; J gene: TRBJ2-7; V gene: TRBV7-9; D gene: TRBD2; CDR3 protein: CASSLWAGDLSEQYF; CDR3 DNA: TGTGCCAGCAGCTTATGGGCGGGAGATCTTTCCGAGCAGTACTTC
clone size: .; J gene: TRBJ2-7; V gene: TRBV6-1; D gene: .; CDR3 protein: CASSEQGWREQYF; CDR3 DNA: TGTGCCAGCAGTGAACAGGGGTGGAGGGAGCAGTACTTC
clone size: .; J gene: TRBJ2-3; V gene: TRBV5-1; D gene: .; CDR3 protein: CASSFGTSSGDTQYF; CDR3 DNA: TGCGCCAGCAGCTTCGGGACGTCCTCGGGGGATACGCAGTATTTT
clone size: .; J gene: TRBJ1-4; V gene: TRBV29-1; D gene: .; CDR3 protein: CSVDVGDEKLFF; CDR3 DNA: TGCAGCGTTGACGTTGGGGACGAAAAACTGTTTTTT
clone size: .; J gene: TRBJ2-1; V gene: TRBV7-9; D gene: .; CDR3 protein: CASTPYSPVDEQFF; CDR3 DNA: TGTGCCAGCACCCCTTACAGCCCCGTGGATGAGCAGTTCTTC
clone size: once; J gene: TRBJ2-7; V gene: TRBV7-2; D gene: .; CDR3 protein: CASSLGTYSYEQYF; CDR3 DNA: TGTGCCAGCAGCTTAGGAACGTATTCCTACGAGCAGTACTTC
clone size: .; J gene: TRBJ1-1; V gene: TRBV9; D gene: TRBD1; CDR3 protein: CASSGDRGLRTEAFF; CDR3 DNA: TGTGCCAGCAGCGGGGACAGGGGATTAAGGACTGAAGCTTTCTTT
clone size: .; J gene: TRBJ2-5; V gene: TRBV20-1; D gene: .; CDR3 protein: CSATLGSQYF; CDR3 DNA: TGCAGTGCCACCTTGGGGAGTCAGTACTTC